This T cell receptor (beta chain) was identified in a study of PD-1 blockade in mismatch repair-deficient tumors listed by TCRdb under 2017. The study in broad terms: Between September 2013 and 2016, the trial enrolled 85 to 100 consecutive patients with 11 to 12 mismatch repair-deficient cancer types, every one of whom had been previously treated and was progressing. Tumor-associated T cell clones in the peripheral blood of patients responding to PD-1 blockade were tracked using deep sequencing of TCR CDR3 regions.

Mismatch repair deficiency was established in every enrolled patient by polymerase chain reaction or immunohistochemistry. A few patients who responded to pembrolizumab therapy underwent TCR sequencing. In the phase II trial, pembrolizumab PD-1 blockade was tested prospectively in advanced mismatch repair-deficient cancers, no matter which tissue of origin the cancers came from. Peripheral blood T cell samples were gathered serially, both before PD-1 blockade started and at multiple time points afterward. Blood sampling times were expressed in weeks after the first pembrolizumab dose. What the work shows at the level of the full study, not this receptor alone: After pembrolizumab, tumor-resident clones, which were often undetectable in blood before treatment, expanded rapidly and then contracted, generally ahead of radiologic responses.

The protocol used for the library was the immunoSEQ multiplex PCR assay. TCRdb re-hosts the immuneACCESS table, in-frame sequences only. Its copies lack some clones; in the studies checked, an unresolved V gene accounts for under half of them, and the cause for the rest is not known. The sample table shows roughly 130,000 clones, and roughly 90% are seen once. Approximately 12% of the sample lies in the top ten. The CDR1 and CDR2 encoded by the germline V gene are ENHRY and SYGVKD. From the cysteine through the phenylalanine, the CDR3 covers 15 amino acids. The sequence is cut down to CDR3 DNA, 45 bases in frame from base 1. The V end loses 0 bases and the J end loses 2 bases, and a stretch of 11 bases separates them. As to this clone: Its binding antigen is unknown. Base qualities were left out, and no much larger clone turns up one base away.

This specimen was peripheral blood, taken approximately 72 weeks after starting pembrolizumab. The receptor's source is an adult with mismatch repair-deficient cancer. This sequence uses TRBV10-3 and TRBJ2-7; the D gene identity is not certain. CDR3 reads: CAISESMGPPYEQYF. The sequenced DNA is TGTGCCATCAGTGAGTCAATGGGTCCCCCCTACGAGCAGTACTTC.